Sequencing of this T cell receptor (beta chain) was carried out in a study of blood T cell repertoires in COVID-19. Study details: Samples taken during acute and convalescent COVID-19 were collected in the United States, Italy and Spain. From T cells, B-cell-depleted T cells, or PBMCs came the material, which was cDNA or gDNA.

Germline V gene lookup returns CDR1 MNHEY and CDR2 SMNVEV (reference sequence). The V gene end was trimmed by 5 bases and the J gene end by 5 bases; junction bases not matched to a gene: 7. CDR3 length: 15 amino acids. As handled by the study authors: Using reference gene primer amplification, nucleated cell counts were estimated. Measured with immunoSEQ multiplex PCR; TCRdb has only the in-frame clones, and not every one. V and J calls and clone size are copied from that table; D and trimming were computed from the DNA. This sample has roughly 350,000 clones, with roughly 85% found just once. Material for sequencing was peripheral blood. The chain combines TRBV27 with TRBJ1-2, with 11 positions matching TRBD1. The sequence derives from a woman between 18 and 29 years old with acute or convalescent COVID-19. CDR3: CASSPGTGGFYGYTF. The DNA of the CDR3 is TGTGCCAGCAGTCCCGGGACAGGGGGATTTTATGGCTACACCTTC.